These 21 T cell receptor beta chains came from one sample sequenced in a study of T cell clones after liver transplantation. The assay was immunoSEQ multiplex PCR, and TCRdb's table has in-frame clones only and misses some. The sample holds 40,000 to 55,000 clones; approximately 71% are singletons and the top ten take about 10%. The starting material was CD4+ T cells from blood, obtained 54 months after liver transplant. Every receptor here comes from a human patient who received a liver transplant. Certain T cells may be donor cells from the graft.

The V call is TRBV7-9, the J call TRBJ1-4; a possible D gene is TRBD1 (5 bases). Trimming removed 2 bases from V and 5 bases from J, with 12 bases in between. Germline V gene data show CDR1 as SEHNR and CDR2 as FQNEAQ (reference sequence). The CDR3 runs 15 residues. As DNA, the CDR3 is TGTGCCAGCAGCTTATCCGGGGGGAGGAATGAAAAACTGTTTTTT. This encodes CASSLSGGRNEKLFF.

The V and J genes are TRBV7-2 and TRBJ1-5, with TRBD1 identical over 7 bases. The CDR3 is 14 amino acids. V trimming: 5 bases; J trimming: 7 bases; junction bases outside the gene matches: 8. Germline CDR1 and CDR2: SGHTA and FQGNSA. The CDR3 spells CASSLRQGTQPQHF. CDR3 DNA sequence: TGTGCCAGCAGCCTACGACAGGGTACGCAGCCCCAGCATTTT.

This clone was detected only a few times. The J gene is TRBJ2-1, the V gene TRBV6-6, with 7 bases aligning to TRBD1. CDR1 is MNHNY and CDR2 is SVGAGI in the germline V gene (reference sequence). J was trimmed by 3 bases and V by 7 bases; bases with no gene match: 12. CDR3 size: 16 residues. This chain's CDR3 is CASTHSTGKIYNEQFF. The CDR3 region has the DNA TGTGCCAGCACCCACTCGACAGGGAAAATCTACAATGAGCAGTTCTTC.

The chain employs TRBV28 and TRBJ2-7, with D tentatively TRBD1 (6 bases). The CDR3 is 13 amino acids. CDR1 and CDR2 from the germline V gene are MDHEN and SYDVKM. Deletions cut 4 bases from V and 2 bases from J, with 9 bases between. The CDR3 nucleotides read TGTGCCAGCAGTTCGGGACAAACCTACGAGCAGTACTTC. Translated: CASSSGQTYEQYF.

This clone occurred a few times. The chain has TRBV7-8 and TRBJ1-4, with 7 nucleotides matching TRBD1. J was trimmed by 5 bases and V by 5 bases; bases with no gene match: 11. Per the germline V gene, CDR1 is SGHVS and CDR2 is FQNEAQ. The length of the CDR3 is 16 residues. CDR3 loop: CASSPRPGQQNEKLFF. CDR3 bases: TGTGCCAGCAGCCCCAGGCCGGGACAGCAGAATGAAAAACTGTTTTTT.

The chain couples TRBV16 to TRBJ2-7; maybe TRBD1 (6 bases). Germline V gives CDR1 KGHSY, CDR2 FQNENV. Deletions cut 5 bases from V and 2 bases from J, with 13 bases between. This CDR3 region has 14 residues. The CDR3 DNA reads TGTGCCAGCAGCGAGGGACATAGACCCTACGAGCAGTACTTC. Amino acid sequence: CASSEGHRPYEQYF. Combining the CDR3 with reference TRBV16 and TRBJ2-7 gives the whole variable domain GEEVAQTPKHLVRGEGQKAKLYCAPIKGHSYVFWYQQVLKNEFKFLISFQNENVFDETGMPKERFSAKCLPNSPCSLEIQATKLEDSAVYFCASSEGHRPYEQYFGPGTRLTVT.

The chain joins TRBV6-1 to TRBJ1-5, with a tentative D call TRBD1 (6 bases). CDR1 MNHNS and CDR2 SASEGT come from the germline V gene. Trimming removed 1 base at V and 10 bases at J, with 11 bases between. The CDR3 contains 13 residues. CDR3 region: CASSEVIGGPQHF. CDR3 bases: TGTGCCAGCAGTGAAGTAATAGGGGGTCCCCAGCATTTT.

This clone occurred once. This chain uses TRBV5-4 with TRBJ1-2; TRBD1 agrees at 7 bases. Germline V lookup: CDR1 SGHNT, CDR2 YYREEE (reference sequence). V shed 4 bases and J 8 bases; nucleotides not matched to a gene: 8. CDR3 length: 13 amino acids. CDR3: CASSLTGSQGYTF. The CDR3 nucleotides read TGTGCCAGCAGCCTGACAGGGAGCCAGGGCTACACCTTC.

The chain uses TRBV10-1 and TRBJ2-2; possibly TRBD1 for D (5 bases). Germline-derived CDR1 and CDR2 are WNHNN and SYGVQD (reference sequence). There are 13 residues in the CDR3. Trimming took off 3 bases at V and 5 bases at J, with 7 bases between the two ends. CDR3 protein: CASSDYRTGELFF. CDR3 sequence (DNA): TGCGCCAGCAGTGACTACAGGACCGGGGAGCTGTTTTTT.

In its sample, this clone was seen once. The rearrangement links TRBV6-1 to TRBJ2-1; TRBD2 agrees at 10 bases. The length of the CDR3 is 14 residues. The junction had 7 bases not matched to a gene; V was cut back by 5 bases and J by 9 bases. Germline-derived CDR1 and CDR2 are MNHNS and SASEGT. The CDR3 protein is CASSSSGGAGEQFF. CDR3 nucleotide sequence: TGTGCCAGCAGTTCGAGCGGGGGGGCCGGTGAGCAGTTCTTC.

This chain joins TRBV19 and TRBJ1-2, with 7 bases identical to TRBD1. The CDR3 has 13 amino acids. V shed 5 bases, J shed 2 bases, and the junction held 2 bases outside the gene matches. CDR1 and CDR2 from the germline V gene are LNHDA and SQIVND (reference sequence). The CDR3 coding sequence is TGTGCCAGTAGTTCGGGACAGAACTATGGCTACACCTTC. This gives the protein CASSSGQNYGYTF.

This clone was found a few times. The V call is TRBV7-2, the J call TRBJ1-2; D possibly corresponds to TRBD1 (5 bases). CDR1 and CDR2 (germline): SGHTA, FQGNSA. Deletions cut 1 base from V and 8 bases from J, with 17 bases between. This CDR3 has 15 amino acids. The CDR3 DNA is TGTGCCAGCAGCTTAGAATATGGCAGGGAAGGAGGCTACACCTTC. It codes for CASSLEYGREGGYTF.

This chain connects TRBV7-2 to TRBJ1-6, with a possible D match to TRBD1 (5 bases). Germline CDR1 reads SGHTA; CDR2 reads FQGNSA. The CDR3 length is 15 residues. The V gene lost 5 bases and the J gene lost 8 bases, with 16 bases spanning the gap. The CDR3 coding sequence is TGTGCCAGCAGCACCCTGGGACGGGAGGATTCACCCCTCCACTTT. Amino acid sequence: CASSTLGREDSPLHF.

The chain employs TRBV4-1 and TRBJ2-4; 14 bases align to TRBD2. CDR1 is MGHRA, CDR2 YSYEKL, per germline. Trimming took 0 bases from V and 7 from J; bases not matched to a gene: 2. This CDR3 spans 16 amino acids. The CDR3 nucleotides are TGCGCCAGCAGCCAAGAGAGACTAGCGGGGGGGAACATTCAGTACTTC. This gives the protein CASSQERLAGGNIQYF.

This rearrangement joins TRBV19 to TRBJ1-5; D gene ambiguous. CDR1 LNHDA and CDR2 SQIVND come from the germline V gene (reference sequence). The CDR3 has 15 residues. V dropped 1 base and J dropped 4 bases, with 11 bases sitting between them. CDR3 bases: TGTGCCAGTAGTATAGGACGAGACTTTAATCAGCCCCAGCATTTT. It codes for CASSIGRDFNQPQHF.

The genes are TRBV6-5 and TRBJ2-2, with no clear D. The V end lost 3 bases, the J end lost 6 bases, and 14 bases lay between the germline ends. Germline values: CDR1 MNHEY, CDR2 SVGAGI. The length of the CDR3 is 15 residues. The CDR3 DNA is TGTGCCAGCAGTTATTATCGTAGTGGGGCCGGGGAGCTGTTTTTT. Translating it yields CASSYYRSGAGELFF.

The V call is TRBV7-2, the J call TRBJ2-4; 7 positions match TRBD1. This CDR3 is 17 amino acids long. After removal of 5 bases from V and 7 bases from J, the junction contained 17 bases not matched to a gene. The V gene's germline CDR1 is SGHTA and CDR2 FQGNSA. Here the CDR3 reads CASSPEGDRGLTNIQYF. The DNA for the CDR3 is TGTGCCAGCAGCCCCGAAGGGGACAGAGGCCTTACCAACATTCAGTACTTC.

The chain recombines TRBV5-1 with TRBJ2-3; 9 bases line up with TRBD1. The CDR3 totals 15 residues. Germline lookup yields CDR1 SGHRS and CDR2 YFSETQ. V lost 2 bases to trimming and J lost 3 bases; unmatched junction nucleotides: 4. This CDR3 is CASSLTGGVTDTQYF. The DNA of the CDR3 is TGCGCCAGCAGCTTAACAGGGGGCGTAACAGATACGCAGTATTTT.

This clone was picked up one time. V gene TRBV6-1 combines with J gene TRBJ1-6; D gene uncertain. Trimming pared 2 bases from V and 9 bases from J, leaving 5 bases between. Germline CDR1 is MNHNS and CDR2 is SASEGT. The CDR3 contains 12 residues. The CDR3 reads CASSESGSPLHF. CDR3 in DNA: TGTGCCAGCAGTGAAAGTGGTTCACCCCTCCACTTT.

This chain uses TRBV6-5 with TRBJ2-7; possibly TRBD2 for D (6 bases). Looked up from germline, CDR1 is MNHEY and CDR2 is SVGAGI. V was shortened by 10 bases and J by 4 bases, with 14 bases between the two germline ends. CDR3 length equals 12 residues. CDR3 sequence: CATGGDGYEQYF. As DNA, the CDR3 is TGTGCCACGGGCGGGGACGGGTACGAGCAGTACTTC.

V gene TRBV5-6 combines with J gene TRBJ1-4; no clear D. The germline gives CDR1 SGHDT, CDR2 YYEEEE. Trimming removed 0 bases from V and 6 bases from J, with 15 bases in between. The CDR3 contains 16 residues. CDR3 DNA: TGTGCCAGCAGCTTGGTCGGTCAGGTGTCGGATGAAAAACTGTTTTTT. The encoded protein is CASSLVGQVSDEKLFF.